This record concerns one TCR beta chain sequence. This sample is part of a study of PD-L1 blockade in urothelial cancer. Clones were sequenced by immunoSEQ multiplex PCR, and TCRdb holds only the in-frame ones, with some missing. The sample contains about 100,000 clones, over 75% of which appear only once. Germline trimming cut 3 bases from V and 1 base from J; bases unmatched to any gene: 7. Germline loops: CDR1 SGDLS, CDR2 YYNGEE. This CDR3 has 17 residues. The receptor's source is a man aged 45-65 years with urothelial cancer. The sequenced sample was PBMCs, obtained around atezolizumab (anti-PD-L1) treatment. The chain uses TRBV9 and TRBJ2-3; 11 nucleotides align to TRBD2. The DNA for the CDR3 is TGTGCCAGCAGCGCTGTAGCGGGAGGGCCTCGCACAGATACGCAGTATTTT. Residues: CASSAVAGGPRTDTQYF.